This T cell receptor (beta chain) was sequenced in a study of T cell responses to AZD1222 COVID-19 vaccine. Notes on the study in general: Baseline serostatus was positive in only 5 to 7 AZD1222 recipients.

Note on this clone: Its antigen is undetermined.

The CDR3 spans 11 residues. Trimming pared 0 bases from V and 10 bases from J, leaving 9 bases between. Germline lookup yields CDR1 GTSNPN and CDR2 SVGIG (reference sequence). Here immunoSEQ multiplex PCR was the method, and the copy in TCRdb shows in-frame clones only, minus some. This repertoire shows about 170,000 clones, roughly 92% found once; its top ten account for roughly 1.5%. V is TRBV30 and J is TRBJ1-1; a weak D match, TRBD1 (5 bases). This receptor was obtained from an adult in good health. The input for sequencing was peripheral blood, taken on day 0 of AZD1222 vaccination. DNA of the CDR3: TGTGCCTGGAGTGTAGGGGCGAGAGCTTTCTTT. This encodes CAWSVGARAFF. The full variable domain, with the rest looked up from reference TRBV30 and TRBJ1-1, is SQTIHQWPATLVQPVGSPLSLECTVEGTSNPNLYWYRQAAGRGLQLLFYSVGIGQISSEVPQNLSASRPQDRQFILSSKKLLLSDSGFYLCAWSVGARAFFGQGTRLTVV.